This T cell receptor (beta chain) was sequenced in a study of blood T cell repertoires in COVID-19. Per the authors' pipeline: The assay estimated nucleated cells by amplifying reference gene primers. Libraries were prepared by immunoSEQ multiplex PCR; TCRdb keeps only in-frame clonotypes and omits some of them. V, J and clone size reflect that table, while D and trimming were determined from the DNA. This sample has fewer than 250,000 clones; just under 90% occur once, and the top ten carry 0.85% to 0.9%. Germline V gene sequence: CDR1 SGDLS, CDR2 YYNGEE. V lost 2 bases to trimming and J lost 4 bases, with 9 bases between them. The CDR3 loop spans 13 amino acids. Those enrolled, adults aged roughly 18 to 89 years, came from around 24 US areas.

The chain recombines TRBV9 with TRBJ1-1; a weak D match, TRBD1 (5 bases). Source material: PBMCs or T cells enriched from blood (not recorded which). The receptor comes from a man aged 45-65 years who had been exposed to COVID-19. The CDR3 loop reads CASSVTGFTEAFF. The DNA of the CDR3 is TGTGCCAGCAGCGTCACAGGTTTCACTGAAGCTTTCTTT.